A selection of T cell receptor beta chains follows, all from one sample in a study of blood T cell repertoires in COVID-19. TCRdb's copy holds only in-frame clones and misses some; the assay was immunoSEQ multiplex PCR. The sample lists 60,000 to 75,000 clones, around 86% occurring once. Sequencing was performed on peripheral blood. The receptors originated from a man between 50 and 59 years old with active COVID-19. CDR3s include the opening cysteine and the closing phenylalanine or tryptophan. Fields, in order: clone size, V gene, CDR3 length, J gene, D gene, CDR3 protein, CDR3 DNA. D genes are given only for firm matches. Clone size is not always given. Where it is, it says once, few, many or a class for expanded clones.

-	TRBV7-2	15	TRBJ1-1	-	CASSLVVRQNTEAFF	TGTGCCAGCAGCTTAGTTGTTCGACAGAACACTGAAGCTTTCTTT
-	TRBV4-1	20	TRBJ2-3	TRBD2	CASSQANSGRALSSTDTQYF	TGCGCCAGCAGCCAAGCAAATAGCGGGAGGGCCCTCTCTAGCACAGATACGCAGTATTTT
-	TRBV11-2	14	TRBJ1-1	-	CASSQKGGSSLAFF	TGTGCCAGCAGCCAAAAAGGAGGGAGTAGTTTAGCTTTCTTT
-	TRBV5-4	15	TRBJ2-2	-	CASSGGGINTGELFF	TGTGCCAGCAGCGGGGGAGGAATCAACACCGGGGAGCTGTTTTTT
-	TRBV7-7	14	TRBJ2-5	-	CASSPLRRGETQYF	TGTGCTAGCAGCCCCCTCCGCAGGGGAGAGACCCAGTACTTC
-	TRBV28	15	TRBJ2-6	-	CASSAGGSGANVLTF	TGTGCCAGCAGTGCCGGAGGCTCTGGGGCCAACGTCCTGACTTTC
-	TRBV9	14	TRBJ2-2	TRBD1	CASSGGQGTGELFF	TGTGCTTCCTCGGGGGGACAGGGGACCGGGGAGCTGTTTTTT
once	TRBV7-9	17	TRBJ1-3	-	CASSSWQGRGSGNTIYF	TGTGCCAGCAGCTCATGGCAGGGCAGGGGCTCTGGAAACACCATATATTTT
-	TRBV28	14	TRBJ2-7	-	CASSLYGGTYEQYF	TGTGCCAGCAGTTTATACGGGGGGACATACGAGCAGTACTTC
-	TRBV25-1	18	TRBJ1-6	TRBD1	CASSSPPGQSSYNSPLHF	TGTGCCAGCAGTTCACCTCCGGGACAGAGCTCCTATAATTCACCCCTCCACTTT
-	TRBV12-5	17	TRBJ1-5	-	CASGLIHRVGIHQPQHF	TGTGCTAGTGGTTTGATCCACAGGGTAGGGATCCATCAGCCCCAGCATTTT
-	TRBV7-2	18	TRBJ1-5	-	CASSPLAGSGGANQPQHF	TGTGCCAGCAGCCCCCTAGCCGGGAGCGGGGGGGCCAATCAGCCCCAGCATTTT
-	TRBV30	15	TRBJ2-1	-	CAWSLRGSSYNEQFF	TGTGCCTGGAGCCTACGGGGGAGTTCCTACAATGAGCAGTTCTTC
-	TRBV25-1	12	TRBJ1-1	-	CASSGYQAEAFF	TGTGCCAGCAGTGGATATCAGGCTGAAGCTTTCTTT
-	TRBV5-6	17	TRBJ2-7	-	CASSLGGGGSASYEQYF	TGTGCCAGCAGCTTGGGTGGGGGCGGGAGCGCCTCCTACGAGCAGTACTTC
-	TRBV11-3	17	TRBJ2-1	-	CASSWGGGREPYNEQFF	TGTGCCAGCAGCTGGGGTGGGGGCAGGGAACCCTACAATGAGCAGTTCTTC
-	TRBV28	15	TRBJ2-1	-	CASSYPGSSYNEQFF	TGTGCCAGCAGTTACCCAGGGTCTTCCTACAATGAGCAGTTCTTC
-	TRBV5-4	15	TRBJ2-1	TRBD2	CASSREGTNYNEQFF	TGTGCCAGCAGCCGGGAGGGGACTAACTACAATGAGCAGTTCTTC
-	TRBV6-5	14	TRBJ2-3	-	CASSFRQGTDTQYF	TGTGCCAGCAGTTTTCGACAGGGCACAGATACGCAGTATTTT
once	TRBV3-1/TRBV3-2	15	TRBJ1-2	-	CASSQFPRANYGYTF	TGTGCCAGCAGCCAATTTCCCAGGGCCAACTATGGCTACACCTTC
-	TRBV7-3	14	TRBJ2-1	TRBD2	CASSSPGTSAEQFF	TGTGCCAGCAGCTCCCCCGGGACTAGCGCTGAGCAGTTCTTC
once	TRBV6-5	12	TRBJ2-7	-	CASSRGDYEQYF	TGTGCCAGCAGCCGCGGGGACTACGAGCAGTACTTC
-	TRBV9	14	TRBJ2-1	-	CASSVVGPAPEQFF	TGTGCCAGCAGCGTAGTTGGTCCAGCGCCTGAGCAGTTCTTC
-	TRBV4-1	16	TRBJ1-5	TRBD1	CASSQDRTGFPQPQHF	TGCGCCAGCAGCCAAGATAGGACAGGGTTTCCTCAGCCCCAGCATTTT
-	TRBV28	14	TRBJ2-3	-	CASSLIAASDTQYF	TGTGCCAGCAGTTTAATAGCGGCCTCAGATACGCAGTATTTT
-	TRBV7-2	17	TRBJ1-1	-	CASSLVPWGGMNTEAFF	TGTGCCAGCAGCTTAGTGCCTTGGGGGGGTATGAACACTGAAGCTTTCTTT
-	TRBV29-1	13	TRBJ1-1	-	CSVRTAPNTEAFF	TGCAGCGTTCGGACAGCGCCGAACACTGAAGCTTTCTTT
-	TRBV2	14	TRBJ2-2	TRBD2	CATGLAESTGELFF	TGTGCCACCGGACTAGCAGAGTCCACCGGGGAGCTGTTTTTT
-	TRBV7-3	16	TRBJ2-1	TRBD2	CASSLLAGGSRDEQFF	TGTGCCAGCAGCTTATTAGCGGGAGGTAGCAGGGATGAGCAGTTCTTC
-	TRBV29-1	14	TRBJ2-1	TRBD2	CSVAAGGVGNEQFF	TGCAGCGTTGCTGCGGGAGGGGTCGGGAATGAGCAGTTCTTC
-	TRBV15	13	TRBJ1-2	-	CATSSRTGQGYTF	TGTGCCACCAGCAGCAGGACGGGACAAGGCTACACCTTC
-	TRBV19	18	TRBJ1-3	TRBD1	CASSTLRDRDIAGNTIYF	TGTGCCAGTAGTACCCTTCGGGACAGGGACATAGCTGGAAACACCATATATTTT
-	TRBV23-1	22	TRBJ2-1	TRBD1	CASSLIYGRDRGRQLPSSEQFF	TGCGCCAGCAGTCTTATTTACGGCAGGGACAGGGGAAGACAATTGCCTAGTAGTGAGCAGTTCTTC
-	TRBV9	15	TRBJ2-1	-	CASSVAPTGRDEQFF	TGTGCCAGCAGCGTAGCTCCGACAGGTAGAGATGAGCAGTTCTTC
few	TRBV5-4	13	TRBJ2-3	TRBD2	CASSSGRSDTQYF	TGTGCCAGCAGTAGCGGGAGATCAGATACGCAGTATTTT
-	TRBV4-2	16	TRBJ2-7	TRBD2	CASSQVILAGAHEQYF	TGTGCCAGCAGCCAAGTAATCCTAGCGGGGGCCCACGAGCAGTACTTC
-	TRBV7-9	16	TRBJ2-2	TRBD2	CASTPGAGGGTGELFF	TGTGCCAGCACCCCCGGGGCGGGAGGGGGCACCGGGGAGCTGTTTTTT
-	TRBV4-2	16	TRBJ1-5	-	CASSQGYSQTGQPQHF	TGTGCCAGCAGCCAAGGGTACAGCCAAACAGGGCAGCCCCAGCATTTT
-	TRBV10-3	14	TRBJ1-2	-	CAISEAGALNGYTF	TGTGCCATCAGTGAGGCTGGGGCCTTAAATGGCTACACCTTC
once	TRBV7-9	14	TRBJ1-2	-	CASSLGGVNYGYTF	TGTGCCAGCAGCTTAGGAGGAGTTAACTATGGCTACACCTTC
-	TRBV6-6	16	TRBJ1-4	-	CASSLGQTATNEKLFF	TGTGCCAGCAGCCTCGGACAGACTGCAACTAATGAAAAACTGTTTTTT
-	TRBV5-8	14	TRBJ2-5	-	CASSPAGVSGTQYF	TGTGCCAGCAGTCCGGCGGGTGTTTCTGGGACCCAGTACTTC
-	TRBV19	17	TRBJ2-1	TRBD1	CASSIGQDRAAYNEQFF	TGTGCCAGTAGTATAGGTCAGGACAGGGCCGCTTACAATGAGCAGTTCTTC
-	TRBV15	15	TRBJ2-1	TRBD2	CATSTRAGAYNEQFF	TGTGCCACCAGCACCCGGGCGGGAGCCTACAATGAGCAGTTCTTC
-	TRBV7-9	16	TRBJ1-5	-	CASSLRGGVPHQPQHF	TGTGCCAGCAGCTTAAGGGGCGGGGTCCCTCATCAGCCCCAGCATTTT
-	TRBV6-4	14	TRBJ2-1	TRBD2	CASRTSVNHNEQFF	TGTGCCAGCAGGACTAGCGTAAACCACAATGAGCAGTTCTTC
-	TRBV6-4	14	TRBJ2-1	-	CASSEGLTNNEQFF	TGTGCCAGCAGTGAGGGCTTGACTAACAATGAGCAGTTCTTC
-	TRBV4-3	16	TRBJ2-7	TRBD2	CASSQGTSGTSYEQYF	TGCGCCAGCAGCCAAGGGACTAGCGGGACCTCCTACGAGCAGTACTTC
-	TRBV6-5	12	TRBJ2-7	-	CASRSVGGEQYF	TGTGCCAGCAGGAGCGTGGGGGGCGAGCAGTACTTC
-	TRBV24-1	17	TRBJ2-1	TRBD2	CATSDSPGLAGENEQFF	TGTGCCACCAGTGACTCACCGGGACTAGCGGGAGAAAATGAGCAGTTCTTC
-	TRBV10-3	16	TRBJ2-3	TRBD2	CAISESGLAGGPTQYF	TGTGCCATCAGTGAGTCGGGGCTAGCGGGAGGGCCTACGCAGTATTTT
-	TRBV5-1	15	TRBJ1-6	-	CASSLGARDNSPLHF	TGCGCCAGCAGCTTGGGGGCCAGGGATAATTCACCCCTCCACTTT
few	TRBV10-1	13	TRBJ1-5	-	CASSREGNQPQHF	TGCGCCAGCAGCAGGGAGGGAAATCAGCCCCAGCATTTT
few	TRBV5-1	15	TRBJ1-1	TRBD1	CASSRQQGGNTEAFF	TGCGCCAGCAGCCGACAACAGGGGGGGAACACTGAAGCTTTCTTT